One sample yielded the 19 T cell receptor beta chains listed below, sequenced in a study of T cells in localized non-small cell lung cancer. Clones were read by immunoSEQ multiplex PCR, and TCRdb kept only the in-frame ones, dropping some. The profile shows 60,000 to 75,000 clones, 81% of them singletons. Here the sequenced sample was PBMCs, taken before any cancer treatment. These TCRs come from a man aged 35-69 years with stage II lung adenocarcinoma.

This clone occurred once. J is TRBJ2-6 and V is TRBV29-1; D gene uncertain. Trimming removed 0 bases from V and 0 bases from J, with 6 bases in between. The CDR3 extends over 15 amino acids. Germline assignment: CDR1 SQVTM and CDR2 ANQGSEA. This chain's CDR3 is CSVEEGSSGANVLTF. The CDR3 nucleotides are TGCAGCGTTGAAGAGGGATCCTCTGGGGCCAACGTCCTGACTTTC.

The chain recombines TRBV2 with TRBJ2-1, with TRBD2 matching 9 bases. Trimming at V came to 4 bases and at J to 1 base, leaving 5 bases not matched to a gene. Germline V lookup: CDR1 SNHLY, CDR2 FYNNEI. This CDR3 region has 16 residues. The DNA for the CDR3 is TGTGCCAGCAGTGCCCTAGCGGGACTTTCCTACAATGAGCAGTTCTTC. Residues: CASSALAGLSYNEQFF.

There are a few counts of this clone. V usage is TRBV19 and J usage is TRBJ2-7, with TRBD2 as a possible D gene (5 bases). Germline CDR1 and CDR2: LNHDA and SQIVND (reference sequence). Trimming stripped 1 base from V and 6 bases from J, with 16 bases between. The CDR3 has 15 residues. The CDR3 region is CASSIGSGKGIEQYF. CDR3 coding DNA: TGTGCCAGTAGTATAGGGTCGGGAAAGGGAATCGAGCAGTACTTC.

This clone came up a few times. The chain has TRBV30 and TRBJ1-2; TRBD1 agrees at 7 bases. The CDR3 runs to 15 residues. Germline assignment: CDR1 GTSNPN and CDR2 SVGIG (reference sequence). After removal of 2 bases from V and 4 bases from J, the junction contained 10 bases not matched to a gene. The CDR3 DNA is TGTGCCTGGAGTTTGGCAGGGGGGAAGGGCTATGGCTACACCTTC. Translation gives CAWSLAGGKGYGYTF.

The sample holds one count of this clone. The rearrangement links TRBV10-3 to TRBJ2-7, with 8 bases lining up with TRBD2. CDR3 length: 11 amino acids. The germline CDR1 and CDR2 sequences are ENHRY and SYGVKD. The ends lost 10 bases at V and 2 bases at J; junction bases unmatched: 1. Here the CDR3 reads CASGGTYEQYF. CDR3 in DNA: TGTGCCAGCGGGGGGACCTACGAGCAGTACTTC.

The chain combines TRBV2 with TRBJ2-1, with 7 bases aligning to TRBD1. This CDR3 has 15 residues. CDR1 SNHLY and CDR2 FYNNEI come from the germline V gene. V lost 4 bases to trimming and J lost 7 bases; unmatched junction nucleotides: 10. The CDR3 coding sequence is TGTGCCAGCAGTGGAAGACTGACAGGGATAAATGAGCAGTTCTTC. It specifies CASSGRLTGINEQFF.

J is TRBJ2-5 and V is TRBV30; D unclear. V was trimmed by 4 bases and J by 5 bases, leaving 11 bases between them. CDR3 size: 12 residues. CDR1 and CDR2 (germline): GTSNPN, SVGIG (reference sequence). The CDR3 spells CAWTSLGETQYF. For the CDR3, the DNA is TGTGCCTGGACGTCTCTGGGCGAGACCCAGTACTTC. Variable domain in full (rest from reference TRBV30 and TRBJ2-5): SQTIHQWPATLVQPVGSPLSLECTVEGTSNPNLYWYRQAAGRGLQLLFYSVGIGQISSEVPQNLSASRPQDRQFILSSKKLLLSDSGFYLCAWTSLGETQYFGPGTRLLVL.

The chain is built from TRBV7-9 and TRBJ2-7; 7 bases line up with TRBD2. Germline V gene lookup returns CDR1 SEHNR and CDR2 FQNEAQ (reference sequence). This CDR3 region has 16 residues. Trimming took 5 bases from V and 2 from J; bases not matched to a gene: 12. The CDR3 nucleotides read TGTGCCAGCAGCCGGAGGGCGGGAGCCGAACCCTACGAGCAGTACTTC. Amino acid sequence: CASSRRAGAEPYEQYF.

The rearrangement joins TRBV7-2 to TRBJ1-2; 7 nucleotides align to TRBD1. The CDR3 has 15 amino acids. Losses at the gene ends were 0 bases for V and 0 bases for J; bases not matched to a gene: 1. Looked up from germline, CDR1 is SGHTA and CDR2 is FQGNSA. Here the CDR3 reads CASSLATGANYGYTF. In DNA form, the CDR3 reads TGTGCCAGCAGCTTAGCCACAGGGGCTAACTATGGCTACACCTTC.

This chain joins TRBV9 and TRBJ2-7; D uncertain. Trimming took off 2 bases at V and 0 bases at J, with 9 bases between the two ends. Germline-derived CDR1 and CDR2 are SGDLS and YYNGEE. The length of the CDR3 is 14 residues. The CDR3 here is CASSVGSGSYEQYF. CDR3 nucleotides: TGTGCCAGCAGCGTGGGATCGGGCTCCTACGAGCAGTACTTC. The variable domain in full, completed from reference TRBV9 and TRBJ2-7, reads DSGVTQTPKHLITATGQRVTLRCSPRSGDLSVYWYQQSLDQGLQFLIQYYNGEERAKGNILERFSAQQFPDLHSELNLSSLELGDSALYFCASSVGSGSYEQYFGPGTRLTVT.

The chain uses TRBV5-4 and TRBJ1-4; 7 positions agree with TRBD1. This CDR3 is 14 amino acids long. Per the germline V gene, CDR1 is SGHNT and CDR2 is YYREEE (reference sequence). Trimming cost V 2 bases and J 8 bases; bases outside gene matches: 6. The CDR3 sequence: CASSLQGSWEKLFF. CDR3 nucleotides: TGTGCCAGCAGCTTACAGGGGAGTTGGGAAAAACTGTTTTTT.

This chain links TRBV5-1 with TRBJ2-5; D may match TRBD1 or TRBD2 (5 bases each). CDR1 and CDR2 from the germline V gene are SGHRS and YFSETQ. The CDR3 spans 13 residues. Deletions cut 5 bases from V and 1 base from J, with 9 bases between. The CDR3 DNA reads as TGCGCCAGCAGATCGGGGACCCAAGAGACCCAGTACTTC. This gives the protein CASRSGTQETQYF.

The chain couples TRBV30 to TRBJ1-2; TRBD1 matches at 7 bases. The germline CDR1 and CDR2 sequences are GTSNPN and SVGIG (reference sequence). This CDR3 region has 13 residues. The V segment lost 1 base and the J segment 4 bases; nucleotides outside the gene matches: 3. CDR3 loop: CAWSEGAGYGYTF. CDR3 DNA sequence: TGTGCCTGGAGTGAGGGGGCTGGCTATGGCTACACCTTC.

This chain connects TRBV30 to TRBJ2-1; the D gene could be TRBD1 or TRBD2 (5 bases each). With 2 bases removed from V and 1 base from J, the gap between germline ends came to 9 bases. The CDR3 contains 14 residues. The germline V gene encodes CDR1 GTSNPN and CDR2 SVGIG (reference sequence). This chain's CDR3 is CAWSLGESYNEQFF. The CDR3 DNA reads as TGTGCCTGGAGTTTGGGGGAATCCTACAATGAGCAGTTCTTC.

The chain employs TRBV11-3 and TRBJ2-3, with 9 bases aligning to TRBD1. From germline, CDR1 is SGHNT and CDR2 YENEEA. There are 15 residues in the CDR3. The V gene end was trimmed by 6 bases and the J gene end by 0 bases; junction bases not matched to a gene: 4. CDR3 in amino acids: CASRPDRGSTDTQYF. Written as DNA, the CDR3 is TGTGCCAGCAGACCCGACAGGGGGAGCACAGATACGCAGTATTTT.

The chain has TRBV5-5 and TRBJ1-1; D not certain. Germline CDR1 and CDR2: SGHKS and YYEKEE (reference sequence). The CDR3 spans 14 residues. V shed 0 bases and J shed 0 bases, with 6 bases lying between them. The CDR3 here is CASSLGTLNTEAFF. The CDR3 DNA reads TGTGCCAGCAGCTTGGGCACACTGAACACTGAAGCTTTCTTT.

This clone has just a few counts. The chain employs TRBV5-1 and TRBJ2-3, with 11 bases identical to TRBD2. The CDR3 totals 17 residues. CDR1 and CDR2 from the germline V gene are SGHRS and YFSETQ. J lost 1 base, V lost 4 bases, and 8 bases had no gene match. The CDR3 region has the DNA TGCGCCAGCAGCGTAGCGGGAGGGCCAAGTCGCACAGATACGCAGTATTTT. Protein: CASSVAGGPSRTDTQYF.

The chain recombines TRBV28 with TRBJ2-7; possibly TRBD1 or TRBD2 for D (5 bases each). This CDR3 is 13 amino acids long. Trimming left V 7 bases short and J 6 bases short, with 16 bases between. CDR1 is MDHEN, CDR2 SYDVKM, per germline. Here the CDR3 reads CASTSGQGGEQYF. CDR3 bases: TGTGCCAGCACCTCGGGGCAAGGAGGCGAGCAGTACTTC.

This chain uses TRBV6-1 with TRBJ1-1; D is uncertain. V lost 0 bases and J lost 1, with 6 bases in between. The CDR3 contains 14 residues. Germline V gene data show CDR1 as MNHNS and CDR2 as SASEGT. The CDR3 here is CASSEARGNTEAFF. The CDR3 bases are TGTGCCAGCAGTGAAGCACGAGGGAACACTGAAGCTTTCTTT.